This record looks at one T cell receptor beta chain sequence and its context. The sample belongs to a study of T cell changes during pregnancy in multiple sclerosis. Assay used: immunoSEQ multiplex PCR; TCRdb lists only in-frame clones, some missing. The data hold fewer than 80,000 clones, with roughly nine tenths observed a single time. The CDR3 has 15 residues. Between the trimmed V and J ends, which lost 6 bases and 2 bases, there was a span of 14 bases. Per the germline V gene, CDR1 is LGHNT and CDR2 is FRNRAP. This chain links TRBV12-5 with TRBJ1-3; D ambiguous. Material: peripheral blood, obtained in the first trimester of pregnancy. The source of this sequence is a female donor in good health, enrolled as a control in a pregnancy study. The CDR3 protein is CASGTPGITGNTIYF. The CDR3 DNA is TGTGCTAGTGGCACCCCCGGGATAACTGGAAACACCATATATTTT.